The 20 T cell receptor beta chains below all came from one sample that was sequenced in a study of post-analysis software for immune sequencing data. Findings of the study overall: TRBV segments more frequent in patients than in controls numbered roughly 5 and included TRBV5-6, TRBV5-1 and TRBV20-1.

No antigens are known for them. Unique molecular identifiers had been added to the TCR beta cDNA libraries. Each CDR3 protein is one row after TCRdb ran MiXCR on the PCR reads. The data hold roughly 570,000 distinct CDR3 sequences, with 34% observed a single time. The source material was blood. The receptors come from a girl aged 2 to 17 with multiple sclerosis.

V is TRBV11-2 and J is TRBJ2-1; no clear D. Germline lookup yields CDR1 SGHAT and CDR2 FQNNGV. The CDR3 sequence is 14 residues long. V lost 5 bases and J lost 9, with 17 bases in between. DNA for the CDR3: TGTGCCAGCAGCCTCCCAAGGTCGGCGAGTGAGCAGTTCTTC. Its protein is CASSLPRSASEQFF.

This clonotype has only a few counts. The chain has TRBV4-1 and TRBJ1-2; D unresolved. The length of the CDR3 is 16 residues. Trimming stripped 0 bases from V and 1 base from J, with 12 bases between. Germline CDR1 is MGHRA and CDR2 is YSYEKL. The CDR3 here is CASSQEVAEGNYGYTF. CDR3 DNA: TGCGCCAGCAGCCAAGAGGTCGCGGAGGGTAACTATGGCTACACCTTC.

This chain joins TRBV6-6 and TRBJ2-7; either TRBD1 or TRBD2 may fit D (6 bases each). The CDR3 runs to 13 residues. Germline V gene lookup returns CDR1 MNHNY and CDR2 SVGAGI (reference sequence). V was pared by 10 bases and J by 0 bases, with 13 bases between. CDR3 sequence: CATKGGSSYEQYF. CDR3 in DNA: TGTGCCACCAAGGGGGGCAGCTCCTACGAGCAGTACTTC.

The V and J genes are TRBV3-1 and TRBJ2-5, with D unresolved. V lost 4 bases and J lost 7, with 16 bases in between. Germline-derived CDR1 and CDR2 are LGHDT and YNNKEL (reference sequence). The CDR3 has 14 residues. The CDR3 reads CASSLWMAVGTQYF. The CDR3 bases are TGTGCCAGCAGCCTCTGGATGGCTGTTGGGACCCAGTACTTC.

This clonotype came up a few times. The V call is TRBV5-6, the J call TRBJ2-5; the D call may be TRBD1 or TRBD2 (5 bases each). Trimming removed 5 bases from V and 5 bases from J, with 22 bases in between. This CDR3 contains 16 residues. Looked up from germline, CDR1 is SGHDT and CDR2 is YYEEEE. This CDR3 reads CASRITGMGVRETQYF. CDR3 in DNA: TGTGCCAGCAGGATCACCGGGATGGGGGTTAGGGAGACCCAGTACTTC.

This clonotype was observed a handful of times. This chain links TRBV4-1 with TRBJ2-3; D might be TRBD1 (5 bases). This CDR3 contains 13 residues. The germline V gene encodes CDR1 MGHRA and CDR2 YSYEKL. V dropped 2 bases and J dropped 11 bases, with 14 bases sitting between them. The DNA of the CDR3 is TGCGCCAGCAGCCAATTGGACATCGAGAGGCAGTATTTT. As protein: CASSQLDIERQYF.

This clonotype occurred a few times. V usage is TRBV20-1 and J usage is TRBJ1-1; D perhaps matches TRBD1 (6 bases). This CDR3 is built from 14 residues. The V gene lost 3 bases and the J gene lost 1 base, with 12 bases spanning the gap. Germline V gene data show CDR1 as DFQATT and CDR2 as SNEGSKA (reference sequence). The DNA for the CDR3 is TGCAGTGCTAGGGAACAACAGGGGAACACTGAAGCTTTCTTT. Translated: CSAREQQGNTEAFF.

The rearrangement joins TRBV9 to TRBJ2-1; TRBD2 agrees at 7 bases. This CDR3 comprises 14 residues. V lost 0 bases and J lost 4; bases outside the gene matches: 1. Per the germline V gene, CDR1 is SGDLS and CDR2 is YYNGEE. CDR3: CASSVDGGYNEQFF. DNA of the CDR3: TGTGCCAGCAGCGTAGACGGGGGGTACAATGAGCAGTTCTTC.

In this sample, this clonotype turned up a few times. This chain joins TRBV20-1 and TRBJ2-5; 7 bases map to TRBD2. CDR3 length: 15 residues. Germline V gives CDR1 DFQATT, CDR2 SNEGSKA (reference sequence). Losses at the gene ends were 6 bases for V and 1 base for J; bases not matched to a gene: 11. This CDR3 reads CSAFDGGGPQETQYF. The CDR3 DNA follows: TGCAGTGCCTTCGATGGGGGGGGTCCCCAAGAGACCCAGTACTTC.

V gene TRBV5-1 combines with J gene TRBJ1-2; possibly TRBD1 for D (5 bases). The V end was cut by 3 bases, the J end by 6 bases, with 21 bases between. CDR1 and CDR2 (germline): SGHRS, YFSETQ. The CDR3 contains 16 residues. The CDR3 loop is CASSSGGQYRSDGYTF. The CDR3, as DNA: TGCGCCAGCAGCTCGGGCGGACAATATAGATCTGATGGCTACACCTTC. Filled out from reference TRBV5-1 and TRBJ1-2, the complete variable domain reads KAGVTQTPRYLIKTRGQQVTLSCSPISGHRSVSWYQQTPGQGLQFLFEYFSETQRNKGNFPGRFSGRQFSNSRSEMNVSTLELGDSALYLCASSSGGQYRSDGYTFGSGTRLTVV.

This rearrangement joins TRBV20-1 to TRBJ1-1, with D hard to call. V lost 3 bases to trimming and J lost 2 bases, with 19 bases between them. Germline assignment: CDR1 DFQATT and CDR2 SNEGSKA (reference sequence). The CDR3 runs to 16 residues. This CDR3 is CSASPTAWDINTEAFF. The CDR3 DNA reads as TGCAGTGCTAGCCCTACAGCTTGGGATATTAACACTGAAGCTTTCTTT.

In its sample, this clonotype was seen once. The V and J genes are TRBV10-3 and TRBJ2-2; no definite D call. Per germline, CDR1 ENHRY and CDR2 SYGVKD. The CDR3 runs to 16 residues. V was pared by 2 bases and J by 0 bases, with 10 bases between. The CDR3 DNA reads TGTGCCATCAGTGAGGAGTCACCAACGAACACCGGGGAGCTGTTTTTT. It translates to CAISEESPTNTGELFF.

Only a few counts were recorded for this clonotype. The CDR3, as DNA: TGCAGTGCTAGAGATCTCATTCTACACAGGGCCCTATTCTATGGCTACACCTTC. Translated: CSARDLILHRALFYGYTF. The chain has TRBV20-1 and TRBJ1-2; a weak D match, TRBD1 (6 bases). Trimming pared 0 bases from V and 4 bases from J, leaving 24 bases between. Germline CDR1 is DFQATT and CDR2 is SNEGSKA (reference sequence). The CDR3 is 18 amino acids.

The rearrangement uses TRBV20-1 and TRBJ2-3; 11 nucleotides agree with TRBD1. The CDR3 is 13 amino acids. Germline V gene lookup returns CDR1 DFQATT and CDR2 SNEGSKA (reference sequence). The junction had 1 base not matched to a gene; V was cut back by 3 bases and J by 5 bases. CDR3 loop: CSARGQGVDTQYF. The CDR3 DNA reads as TGCAGTGCTAGGGGACAGGGGGTAGATACGCAGTATTTT.

CDR3: CASSLEGAYNEQFF. CDR3 in DNA: TGCGCCAGCAGCTTGGAGGGGGCCTACAATGAGCAGTTCTTC. V is TRBV5-1 and J is TRBJ2-1; possible D gene TRBD1, 6 bases. V lost 0 bases and J lost 2, with 6 bases in between. Germline CDR1 is SGHRS and CDR2 is YFSETQ. The CDR3 runs to 14 residues.

The V call is TRBV3-1, the J call TRBJ2-1; 11 positions agree with TRBD2. The CDR3 consists of 16 residues. Germline values: CDR1 LGHDT, CDR2 YNNKEL (reference sequence). J gave up 5 bases and V 2 bases, and 5 bases lay outside the gene matches. CDR3 loop: CASSQYSGGANNEQFF. CDR3 coding DNA: TGTGCCAGCAGCCAATATAGCGGGGGGGCGAACAATGAGCAGTTCTTC.

V is TRBV29-1 and J is TRBJ2-1, with 7 nucleotides matching TRBD1. The germline V gene encodes CDR1 SQVTM and CDR2 ANQGSEA. The CDR3 has 12 amino acids. Trimming removed 7 bases from V and 8 bases from J; junction bases left unmatched: 8. The CDR3 protein is CSGGQYTDEQFF. Here the CDR3 DNA reads TGCAGCGGGGGACAGTACACCGATGAGCAGTTCTTC.

This clonotype was counted many times. This sequence joins TRBV18 and TRBJ2-3, with D perhaps TRBD2 (6 bases). Trimming cost V 2 bases and J 3 bases, with 9 bases left between them. Germline CDR1 is KGHSH and CDR2 is LQKENI. The CDR3 covers 14 residues. CDR3 loop: CASSPDGGTDTQYF. The DNA of the CDR3 is TGTGCCAGCTCACCAGACGGGGGAACAGATACGCAGTATTTT. Full variable domain (rest looked up from reference TRBV18 and TRBJ2-3): NAGVMQNPRHLVRRRGQEARLRCSPMKGHSHVYWYRQLPEEGLKFMVYLQKENIIDESGMPKERFSAEFPKEGPSILRIQQVVRGDSAAYFCASSPDGGTDTQYFGPGTRLTVL.

This chain uses TRBV28 with TRBJ1-2; 11 bases agree with TRBD1. Germline V lookup: CDR1 MDHEN, CDR2 SYDVKM. The CDR3 is made up of 17 amino acids. The V segment lost 4 bases and the J segment 4 bases; nucleotides outside the gene matches: 11. CDR3: CASSSTISGTGGYGYTF. CDR3 DNA: TGTGCCAGCAGTTCCACAATTTCCGGGACAGGGGGCTATGGCTACACCTTC.

This clonotype was seen a handful of times. The genes are TRBV10-2 and TRBJ2-5; D may be TRBD1 or TRBD2 (5 bases each). The CDR3 runs 14 residues. V was trimmed by 3 bases and J by 1 base, leaving 9 bases between them. CDR1 is WSHSY, CDR2 SAAADI, per germline. DNA for the CDR3: TGCGCCAGCAGTGAAGCCGGGGCCCAAGAGACCCAGTACTTC. It specifies CASSEAGAQETQYF.